This TCR beta chain was sequenced during a study of early T cells in non-severe SARS-CoV-2 infection. About the research overall: It was bulk RNA from unsorted whole blood that was sequenced, and the chains were unpaired.

Unique molecular identifiers (one per individual cDNA molecule) were attached. TCRdb recomputed calls from the 5' RACE reads with MiXCR, one row per CDR3 protein. The table lists tens of thousands of distinct CDR3 sequences, 4.5% to 7.5% of them singletons. Whole-study findings and limits: There was a bias toward anti-spike CD8 responses in VDJdb matching, which missed private and CD4 specificities.

Germline assignment: CDR1 SNHLY and CDR2 FYNNEI. V lost 2 bases to trimming and J lost 4 bases, with 8 bases between them. This CDR3 contains 13 residues. With regard to this clonotype: What it recognizes is unknown.

The TCR sequence derives from an adult who was a healthcare worker with PCR-confirmed SARS-CoV-2 infection or an uninfected control (not recorded which). The chain has TRBV2 and TRBJ2-5; D is unclear. The source material was whole blood, sampled at baseline. In DNA, the CDR3 is TGTGCCAGCAGTGAACAGGAGATAGAGACCCAGTACTTC. Protein sequence: CASSEQEIETQYF.